These 7 T cell receptor beta chains were sequenced from one sample in a study of T cells in Graves' hyperthyroidism and ophthalmopathy (dated by TCRdb to between 2019 and 2020). Receptor amplification or capture employed multiplex PCR. These reads were obtained on an Illumina HiSeq 2000. The TCR beta CDR3 regions were amplified from RNA transcripts. A first-round RT-PCR of the TCR CDR3 used the HTBI primer set with the Qiagen OneStep RT-PCR kit. The raw public reads went through TCRdb reprocessing: fastp at Q25, MiXCR clone calling, in-frame beta chains kept. For every CDR3 protein sequence, its rows merge into one entry that carries the most common genes and DNA. The sample profile shows 310,000 or so distinct CDR3 sequences; approximately 15% of them were found once. The ten largest clones represent about 51% of the sample. The sample consisted of blood. These receptors were obtained from a woman aged 60-70 years with Graves' ophthalmopathy.

This sequence joins TRBV9 and TRBJ1-1; D uncertain. V was pared by 0 bases and J by 2 bases, with 17 bases between. Germline V lookup: CDR1 SGDLS, CDR2 YYNGEE. The CDR3 covers 17 residues. This CDR3 is CASSVDRRPQTNTEAFF. The CDR3, as DNA: TGTGCCAGCAGCGTAGATCGCAGGCCACAGACTAACACTGAAGCTTTCTTT. The full variable domain, in which reference TRBV9 and TRBJ1-1 provide the parts outside the CDR3, is DSGVTQTPKHLITATGQRVTLRCSPRSGDLSVYWYQQSLDQGLQFLIQYYNGEERAKGNILERFSAQQFPDLHSELNLSSLELGDSALYFCASSVDRRPQTNTEAFFGQGTRLTVV.

The table lists this clonotype with many counts. This chain uses TRBV5-1 with TRBJ2-7; the match to TRBD2 covers 8 bases. The germline V gene encodes CDR1 SGHRS and CDR2 YFSETQ. The CDR3 extends over 14 amino acids. After removal of 2 bases from V and 3 bases from J, the junction contained 4 bases not matched to a gene. The CDR3, as DNA: TGCGCCAGCAGCTTTAGCGGGAAAGTCTACGAGCAGTACTTC. Translating gives CASSFSGKVYEQYF.

This clonotype was picked up many times. The V gene is TRBV4-3, the J gene TRBJ2-1, with 9 bases identical to TRBD2. CDR3 size: 15 residues. Germline loops: CDR1 LGHNA, CDR2 YSLEER. V lost 0 bases to trimming and J lost 9 bases; unmatched junction nucleotides: 6. This chain's CDR3 is CASSQEASGMGEQFF. The CDR3 bases are TGCGCCAGCAGCCAAGAGGCTAGCGGGATGGGTGAGCAGTTCTTC.

This clonotype was found a few times. Being one base from a much bigger clone, this may be a read error. The J gene is TRBJ2-2, the V gene TRBV28, with a tentative D call TRBD1 (5 bases). Germline V gives CDR1 MDHEN, CDR2 SYDVKM. CDR3 length: 14 amino acids. DNA for the CDR3: TGTGCCTCGTTTTCACAGGAGAACACCAGGGAGCTGTTTTTT. Encoded protein: CASFSQENTRELFF.

Comments on this clonotype: This may come from a read error, since a much larger clone is one base off. The V call is TRBV27, the J call TRBJ2-3; the D gene is possibly TRBD1 (6 bases). Deletions cut 8 bases from V and 3 bases from J, with 15 bases between. The germline V gene has CDR1 MNHEY and CDR2 SMNVEV (reference sequence). This CDR3 region has 14 residues. The CDR3 reads CASGSLQGTDTQYF. The CDR3 bases are TGTGCCAGCGGTTCCCTCCAGGGGACAGATACGCAGTATTTT.

This clonotype has ten or more counts. The V call is TRBV2, the J call TRBJ2-7; 9 bases are a match to TRBD2. V shed 0 bases and J 2 bases; nucleotides not matched to a gene: 2. This CDR3 is built from 15 residues. The V gene's germline CDR1 is SNHLY and CDR2 FYNNEI. CDR3 residues: CASSEAREGPYEQYF. The CDR3 nucleotides read TGTGCCAGCAGTGAAGCGCGGGAGGGCCCCTACGAGCAGTACTTC. The variable domain in full, completed from reference TRBV2 and TRBJ2-7, reads EPEVTQTPSHQVTQMGQEVILRCVPISNHLYFYWYRQILGQKVEFLVSFYNNEISEKSEIFDDQFSVERPDGSNFTLKIRSTKLEDSAMYFCASSEAREGPYEQYFGPGTRLTVT.

This clonotype has a count of ten or more. V is TRBV11-2 and J is TRBJ2-5, with D perhaps assigned TRBD1 or TRBD2 (7 bases each). There are 16 residues in the CDR3. Looked up from germline, CDR1 is SGHAT and CDR2 is FQNNGV. The V gene lost 3 bases and the J gene lost 5 bases, with 19 bases spanning the gap. The CDR3 loop reads CASSFQTGTTSETQYF. In DNA form, the CDR3 reads TGTGCCAGCAGCTTTCAGACAGGGACTACTTCGGAGACCCAGTACTTC.